Each of the 15 T cell receptor beta chains below was sequenced from the same sample in a study of CD8 T cells in Susac syndrome. RNA amounts of 0.5 to 1 ug underwent reverse transcription with random hexamers. TCRdb re-analysed the immunoSEQ multiplex PCR reads in MiXCR, keeping a single row per CDR3 protein. The table lists 100,000 to 150,000 distinct CDR3 sequences, about 95% of them singletons. Sequencing used CD4+ T cells from PBMCs. These receptors all stem from a human donor in good health.

The chain is built from TRBV19 and TRBJ1-4, with D hard to call. CDR1 and CDR2 (germline): LNHDA, SQIVND (reference sequence). The CDR3 runs to 13 residues. Trimming cost V 11 bases and J 5 bases, with 15 bases left between them. The CDR3 loop is CAARQDQNEKLFF. In nucleotides, the CDR3 is TGTGCCGCCAGACAAGACCAAAATGAAAAACTGTTTTTT.

The genes are TRBV7-2 and TRBJ2-5; D is perhaps TRBD2 (6 bases). The ends were cut back, 1 base at V and 5 bases at J, with 14 bases in the middle. Germline CDR1 reads SGHTA; CDR2 reads FQGNSA. The length of the CDR3 is 15 residues. CDR3 sequence: CASSLGWRAGETQYF. The CDR3 bases are TGTGCCAGCAGCTTAGGGTGGAGGGCCGGGGAGACCCAGTACTTC.

This clonotype appeared once. The chain links TRBV12-3 or TRBV12-4 to TRBJ1-5; D not resolved. The V gene lost 0 bases and the J gene lost 3 bases, with 9 bases spanning the gap. The CDR3 extends over 15 amino acids. For the CDR3, the DNA is TGTGCCAGCAGTTTAGCCGGGGTAAACAATCAGCCCCAGCATTTT. This gives the protein CASSLAGVNNQPQHF.

The rearrangement joins TRBV5-1 to TRBJ1-2; D possibly corresponds to TRBD1 (6 bases). This CDR3 is built from 13 residues. CDR1 is SGHRS and CDR2 is YFSETQ in the germline V gene. Trimming took off 4 bases at V and 8 bases at J, with 15 bases between the two ends. The CDR3 loop reads CASSSGTGNGYTF. The CDR3 DNA follows: TGCGCCAGCAGCAGCGGTACAGGGAACGGCTACACCTTC.

This chain links TRBV5-8 with TRBJ2-6; D ambiguous. There are 17 residues in the CDR3. Trimming pared 0 bases from V and 0 bases from J, leaving 10 bases between. Germline lookup yields CDR1 SGHTS and CDR2 YDEGEE. For the CDR3, the DNA is TGTGCCAGCAGCTTGGGACTTACCCCCTCTGGGGCCAACGTCCTGACTTTC. Encoded protein: CASSLGLTPSGANVLTF.

The chain couples TRBV12-3 or TRBV12-4 to TRBJ2-5, with 8 bases lining up with TRBD1. V lost 5 bases to trimming and J lost 7 bases; unmatched junction nucleotides: 9. The CDR3 extends over 14 amino acids. CDR3 region: CASSLDRAGGTQYF. In DNA, the CDR3 is TGTGCCAGCAGTCTGGACAGGGCGGGCGGGACCCAGTACTTC.

This clonotype was seen once. The chain couples TRBV6-6 to TRBJ1-5, with TRBD1 matching 8 bases. J gave up 7 bases and V 5 bases, and 4 bases lay outside the gene matches. The CDR3 runs to 13 residues. The V gene's germline CDR1 is MNHNY and CDR2 SVGAGI (reference sequence). The chain's CDR3 is CASSTTGEQPQHF. CDR3 in DNA: TGTGCCAGCAGTACGACAGGGGAGCAGCCCCAGCATTTT.

This clonotype has only one observation. The chain recombines TRBV20-1 with TRBJ1-2; 7 bases agree with TRBD1. This CDR3 is built from 13 residues. Germline loops: CDR1 DFQATT, CDR2 SNEGSKA (reference sequence). The CDR3 region is CSARDSINYGYTF. CDR3 in DNA: TGCAGCGCCCGGGACAGTATTAACTATGGCTACACCTTC.

The chain is built from TRBV19 and TRBJ1-1; weak D call: TRBD1 (5 bases). Per germline, CDR1 LNHDA and CDR2 SQIVND (reference sequence). V was trimmed by 3 bases and J by 0 bases, leaving 8 bases between them. The CDR3 sequence is 14 residues long. The CDR3 DNA reads as TGTGCCAGTAGTATTGGAGGGGTGAACACTGAAGCTTTCTTT. This sequence encodes CASSIGGVNTEAFF.

The V and J genes are TRBV18 and TRBJ2-3; no definite D call. Germline CDR1 and CDR2: KGHSH and LQKENI. The CDR3 covers 13 residues. Between the trimmed V and J ends, which lost 5 bases and 0 bases, there was a span of 6 bases. CDR3 DNA sequence: TGTGCCAGCTCAACCGACAGCACAGATACGCAGTATTTT. It yields the protein CASSTDSTDTQYF. The variable domain in full, completed from reference TRBV18 and TRBJ2-3, reads NAGVMQNPRHLVRRRGQEARLRCSPMKGHSHVYWYRQLPEEGLKFMVYLQKENIIDESGMPKERFSAEFPKEGPSILRIQQVVRGDSAAYFCASSTDSTDTQYFGPGTRLTVL.

The chain is built from TRBV28 and TRBJ2-7, with a possible D match to TRBD2 (5 bases). The CDR3 is 13 residues long. The V end was cut by 6 bases, the J end by 4 bases, with 13 bases between. Per the germline V gene, CDR1 is MDHEN and CDR2 is SYDVKM. The CDR3, as DNA: TGTGCCAGCAGCCCAGAGGGCCGGTACGAGCAGTACTTC. Amino acids: CASSPEGRYEQYF.

The J gene is TRBJ2-5, the V gene TRBV6-1, with D possibly being TRBD1 (5 bases). With 7 bases removed from V and 2 bases from J, the gap between germline ends came to 11 bases. Germline CDR1 and CDR2: MNHNS and SASEGT. The CDR3 runs 13 residues. This CDR3 is CASTWTPQETQYF. The CDR3 DNA is TGTGCCAGCACGTGGACACCTCAAGAGACCCAGTACTTC.

J is TRBJ1-1 and V is TRBV25-1; TRBD1 matches at 7 bases. J gave up 5 bases and V 6 bases, and 9 bases lay outside the gene matches. This CDR3 region has 14 residues. Germline values: CDR1 MGHDK, CDR2 SYGVNS. CDR3 nucleotides: TGTGCCAGCAGGGATGAGGGGGCCGGGACTGAAGCTTTCTTT. Translation: CASRDEGAGTEAFF.

The chain joins TRBV7-2 to TRBJ1-4, with a tentative D call TRBD1 (6 bases). The CDR3 runs to 14 residues. Germline V gene data show CDR1 as SGHTA and CDR2 as FQGNSA. V lost 4 bases and J lost 7, with 13 bases in between. CDR3 residues: CASSSGTPLEKLFF. For the CDR3, the DNA is TGTGCCAGCAGCTCGGGGACACCCCTTGAAAAACTGTTTTTT.

The chain uses TRBV19 and TRBJ2-1; D not certain. CDR3 size: 16 residues. V lost 2 bases and J 1 base, leaving 12 bases between the germline ends. Per the germline V gene, CDR1 is LNHDA and CDR2 is SQIVND (reference sequence). CDR3 residues: CASSIQVVSSYNEQFF. In DNA form, the CDR3 reads TGTGCCAGTAGTATACAGGTTGTCAGTTCCTACAATGAGCAGTTCTTC.